In its sample, the clone carrying this TCR beta chain was seen a few times. Antigen: not known. V dropped 10 bases and J dropped 3; count of bases not matched to a gene: 12. The germline CDR1 and CDR2 sequences are SGHDN and FVKESK. The CDR3 is 14 amino acids. These data belong to a study of T-cell memory formation after mild COVID-19. Study-wide results and caveats: What remained unconfirmed was the SARS-CoV-2 specificity of second-wave clones peaking on day 37. A subset of responding clones appeared in pre-infection memory, suggesting cross-reactive memory joined.

Via MiXCR, TCRdb re-called the 5' RACE reads, giving one row per CDR3 protein. The data show under 600,000 distinct CDR3 sequences, less than 25% seen once. This chain connects TRBV14 to TRBJ2-7; 7 positions match TRBD1. This clonotype originated in an adult woman who had mild COVID-19 (a few samples of this study predate the infection). Cell type and time point are not known. The sequenced sample was PBMCs or a T cell subset sorted from them (not recorded which). The CDR3 DNA is TGTGCCAATCTCCGGGACAGTCCTTTCTACGAGCAGTACTTC. This codes for CANLRDSPFYEQYF.